Following are 14 T cell receptor beta chains from one sample sequenced in a study of graft-versus-host responses after intestinal transplantation. TCRdb's table, derived via immunoSEQ multiplex PCR, lists solely in-frame clones and lacks some. The table has about 25,000 clones, roughly 93% seen once; the top ten hold around 0.54%. This sample comprised PBMCs, obtained 18 days after transplant. These receptor sequences come from a human patient who received an intestinal transplant, so some T cells may come from the graft donor.

The gene calls are TRBV2 and TRBJ1-3, with TRBD1 as a possible D gene (6 bases). This CDR3 is 15 amino acids long. The V and J ends lost 4 bases and 2 bases respectively, with 12 bases between them. The germline V gene encodes CDR1 SNHLY and CDR2 FYNNEI. The CDR3 is CASSGGLKAGNTIYF. The CDR3 DNA reads TGTGCCAGCAGTGGGGGGCTTAAGGCTGGAAACACCATATATTTT.

The chain employs TRBV5-1 and TRBJ1-1; 9 bases are shared with TRBD1. The CDR3 is 15 residues long. The germline V gene encodes CDR1 SGHRS and CDR2 YFSETQ. J was trimmed by 3 bases and V by 4 bases; bases with no gene match: 7. Written as DNA, the CDR3 is TGCGCCAGCAGCACACGACAGGGGGTTCACACTGAAGCTTTCTTT. It is translated as CASSTRQGVHTEAFF.

The chain recombines TRBV27 with TRBJ1-1; no clear D gene. CDR3 size: 13 residues. V was cut by 0 bases and J by 5 bases, with 7 bases left in between. From germline, CDR1 is MNHEY and CDR2 SMNVEV (reference sequence). The CDR3 region has the DNA TGTGCCAGCAGTTTATCCGGGCGGACTGAAGCTTTCTTT. Its translation is CASSLSGRTEAFF.

The chain's CDR3 is CASSPGTVQGLDNIQYF. The DNA for the CDR3 is TGTGCCAGCAGCCCAGGGACCGTACAGGGGCTTGACAACATTCAGTACTTC. The chain recombines TRBV7-6 with TRBJ2-4, with 7 bases aligning to TRBD1. Germline CDR1 SGHVS, CDR2 FNYEAQ. The length of the CDR3 is 17 residues. Trimming removed 5 bases from V and 7 bases from J; junction bases left unmatched: 17. Using reference TRBV7-6 and TRBJ2-4 for the parts outside the CDR3, the full variable domain is GAGVSQSPRYKVTKRGQDVALRCDPISGHVSLYWYRQALGQGPEFLTYFNYEAQQDKSGLPNDRFSAERPEGSISTLTIQRTEQRDSAMYRCASSPGTVQGLDNIQYFGAGTRLSVL.

The V call is TRBV6-6, the J call TRBJ1-1; D remains unclear. The CDR3 has 13 residues. CDR1 MNHNY and CDR2 SVGAGI come from the germline V gene (reference sequence). With 0 bases removed from V and 6 bases from J, the gap between germline ends came to 8 bases. This CDR3 is CASSYSDGSEAFF. CDR3 in DNA: TGTGCCAGCAGTTACTCTGACGGGTCTGAAGCTTTCTTT.

This sequence joins TRBV4-1 and TRBJ1-4, with a weak D call TRBD1 (5 bases). CDR3 length: 18 amino acids. Trimming took off 4 bases at V and 15 bases at J, with 33 bases between the two ends. Germline CDR1 reads MGHRA; CDR2 reads YSYEKL. The DNA of the CDR3 is TGCGCCAGCAGCCGGGTGGCTTGGGCAGGGCGGCTGCCCCAACGTATGTTTTTT. Its translation: CASSRVAWAGRLPQRMFF.

This clone was detected a few times. V usage is TRBV6-1 and J usage is TRBJ1-1, with D perhaps TRBD1 (6 bases). V lost 7 bases and J lost 3, with 15 bases in between. CDR1 is MNHNS and CDR2 is SASEGT in the germline V gene. The CDR3 contains 14 residues. The CDR3 coding sequence is TGTGCCAGCATCCGGACAGACGAGGACACTGAAGCTTTCTTT. As protein: CASIRTDEDTEAFF.

The chain has TRBV12-5 and TRBJ2-7; TRBD1 matches at 7 bases. Germline V lookup: CDR1 LGHNT, CDR2 FRNRAP. After removal of 3 bases from V and 2 bases from J, the junction contained 7 bases not matched to a gene. The CDR3 is 15 amino acids. The DNA of the CDR3 is TGTGCTAGTGGTTTAGGGACAGCTGCTACCTACGAGCAGTACTTC. Amino acids: CASGLGTAATYEQYF.

The rearrangement uses TRBV11-2 and TRBJ1-2; 7 nucleotides line up with TRBD1. CDR3 length equals 13 residues. Trimming removed 5 bases from V and 8 bases from J; junction bases left unmatched: 8. Germline V gene lookup returns CDR1 SGHAT and CDR2 FQNNGV. CDR3: CASSPRQGSGYTF. The CDR3 DNA reads TGTGCCAGCAGCCCAAGACAGGGTTCCGGCTACACCTTC.

J is TRBJ1-1 and V is TRBV10-3; D uncertain. The germline V gene has CDR1 ENHRY and CDR2 SYGVKD. The CDR3 has 13 amino acids. The ends were cut back, 2 bases at V and 6 bases at J, with 10 bases in the middle. This CDR3 is CAISEAGRPEAFF. The CDR3 nucleotides read TGTGCCATCAGTGAGGCGGGCCGACCTGAAGCTTTCTTT.

This clone was counted once. This sequence joins TRBV6-5 and TRBJ1-2; 7 bases map to TRBD1. This CDR3 comprises 14 residues. J gave up 6 bases and V 5 bases, and 9 bases lay outside the gene matches. The germline gives CDR1 MNHEY, CDR2 SVGAGI. CDR3 residues: CASSLRQGGNGYTF. Here the CDR3 DNA reads TGTGCCAGCAGTCTCAGACAGGGCGGGAATGGCTACACCTTC.

V gene TRBV2 combines with J gene TRBJ2-6; D uncertain. Between the trimmed V and J ends, which lost 7 bases and 0 bases, there was a span of 7 bases. The CDR3 sequence is 14 residues long. Germline CDR1 is SNHLY and CDR2 is FYNNEI. The DNA for the CDR3 is TGTGCCAGCACCTCCAGCTCTGGGGCCAACGTCCTGACTTTC. It is translated as CASTSSSGANVLTF.

The chain links TRBV6-1 to TRBJ2-7; D is unclear. Trimming removed 1 base at V and 7 bases at J, with 8 bases between. This CDR3 spans 12 amino acids. The germline CDR1 and CDR2 sequences are MNHNS and SASEGT. In nucleotides, the CDR3 is TGTGCCAGCAGTGAAGACGACCGGGAGCAGTACTTC. Encoded protein: CASSEDDREQYF.

The chain employs TRBV15 and TRBJ1-5; D not resolved. Germline CDR1 is LNHNV and CDR2 is YYDKDF (reference sequence). CDR3 length: 14 amino acids. Trimming left V 3 bases short and J 5 bases short, with 11 bases between. CDR3 bases: TGTGCCACCAGCAGTAGGTTGCAGGATCAGCCCCAGCATTTT. This sequence encodes CATSSRLQDQPQHF.